These 5 T cell receptor beta chains originate from one sample sequenced in a study of OX40 agonist ivuxolimab in advanced cancers. TCRdb keeps only in-frame clones here, not all; method: immunoSEQ multiplex PCR. The table shows roughly 77,000 clones, with about 85% occurring only once. This sample comprised CD4+ or CD8+ T cells sorted from blood, obtained in a trial of the OX40 agonist ivuxolimab. These receptors all stem from an adult with an advanced solid tumor such as melanoma, head and neck, liver or kidney cancer.

The chain carries TRBV5-5 and TRBJ2-5; D is possibly TRBD2 (5 bases). The CDR3 extends over 14 amino acids. Germline V gene lookup returns CDR1 SGHKS and CDR2 YYEKEE (reference sequence). V lost 4 bases and J 5 bases, leaving 15 bases between the germline ends. DNA for the CDR3: TGTGCCAGCAGCGCCGGAGGTACCACCGAGACCCAGTACTTC. As protein: CASSAGGTTETQYF.

The chain combines TRBV6-5 with TRBJ2-7; D not resolved. V dropped 3 bases and J dropped 3 bases, with 15 bases sitting between them. The CDR3 totals 15 residues. Per germline, CDR1 MNHEY and CDR2 SVGAGI. The DNA of the CDR3 is TGTGCCAGCAGTTATGCGTCGGTCGGCGGCTACGAGCAGTACTTC. Translation: CASSYASVGGYEQYF.

The rearrangement joins TRBV5-1 to TRBJ2-6; D is ambiguous. Trimming removed 1 base at V and 2 bases at J, with 4 bases between. Germline loops: CDR1 SGHRS, CDR2 YFSETQ. This CDR3 contains 14 residues. CDR3 in DNA: TGCGCCAGCAGCTTGACAGCTGGGGCCAACGTCCTGACTTTC. Translation: CASSLTAGANVLTF.

This clone is labeled as medium-sized. The J gene is TRBJ1-2, the V gene TRBV11-2, with a weak D call TRBD1 (5 bases). V lost 0 bases, J lost 0 bases, and 8 bases lay in between. CDR3 length: 15 amino acids. CDR1 and CDR2 (germline): SGHAT, FQNNGV. The CDR3 is CASSLDQGTNYGYTF. The CDR3 nucleotides read TGTGCCAGCAGCTTAGATCAGGGTACTAACTATGGCTACACCTTC.

The chain joins TRBV19 to TRBJ1-6, with D unresolved. V lost 1 base and J lost 12, with 7 bases in between. Germline V lookup: CDR1 LNHDA, CDR2 SQIVND (reference sequence). This CDR3 contains 12 residues. CDR3 nucleotides: TGTGCCAGTAGTATAGGGGGTAAACCCCTCCACTTT. Its protein product is CASSIGGKPLHF.